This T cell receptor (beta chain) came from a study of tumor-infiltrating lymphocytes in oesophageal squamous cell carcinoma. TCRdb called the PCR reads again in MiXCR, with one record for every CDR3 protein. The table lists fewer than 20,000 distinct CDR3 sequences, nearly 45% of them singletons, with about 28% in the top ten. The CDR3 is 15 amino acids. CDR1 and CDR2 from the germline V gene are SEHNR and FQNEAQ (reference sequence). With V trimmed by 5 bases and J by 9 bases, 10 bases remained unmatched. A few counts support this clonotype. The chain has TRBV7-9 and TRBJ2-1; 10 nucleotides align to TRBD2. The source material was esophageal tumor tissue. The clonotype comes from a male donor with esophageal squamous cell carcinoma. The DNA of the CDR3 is TGTGCCAGCAGCCCACTTAGCGGGGGGCCTTTTGAGCAGTTCTTC. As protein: CASSPLSGGPFEQFF.